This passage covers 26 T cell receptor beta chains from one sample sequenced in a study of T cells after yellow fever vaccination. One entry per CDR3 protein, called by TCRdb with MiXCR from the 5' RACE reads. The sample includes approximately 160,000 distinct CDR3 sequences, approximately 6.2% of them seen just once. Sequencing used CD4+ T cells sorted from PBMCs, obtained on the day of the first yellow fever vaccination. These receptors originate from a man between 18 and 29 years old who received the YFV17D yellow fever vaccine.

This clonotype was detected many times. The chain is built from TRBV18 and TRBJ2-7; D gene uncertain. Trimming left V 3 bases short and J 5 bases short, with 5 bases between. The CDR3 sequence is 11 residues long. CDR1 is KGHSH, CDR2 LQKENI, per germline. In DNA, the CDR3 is TGTGCCAGCTCACCCTTGAACGAGCAGTACTTC. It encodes CASSPLNEQYF.

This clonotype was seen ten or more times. CDR3 bases: TGTGCCAGCAGTGCTTCGGCCTATAGCAATCAGCCCCAGCATTTT. Its translation: CASSASAYSNQPQHF. The rearrangement joins TRBV6-1 to TRBJ1-5, with D uncertain. The CDR3 totals 15 residues. The germline V gene has CDR1 MNHNS and CDR2 SASEGT. Trimming pared 4 bases from V and 0 bases from J, leaving 10 bases between.

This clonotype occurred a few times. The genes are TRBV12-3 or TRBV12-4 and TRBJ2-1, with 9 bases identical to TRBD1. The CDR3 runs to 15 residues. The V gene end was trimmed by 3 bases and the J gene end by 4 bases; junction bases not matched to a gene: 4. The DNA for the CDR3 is TGTGCCAGCAGTTTTAGGGACAGGGTTTACAATGAGCAGTTCTTC. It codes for CASSFRDRVYNEQFF.

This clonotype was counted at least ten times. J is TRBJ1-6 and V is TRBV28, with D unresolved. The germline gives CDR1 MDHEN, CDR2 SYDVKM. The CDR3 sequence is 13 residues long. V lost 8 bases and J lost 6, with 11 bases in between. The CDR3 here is CASLETVNSPLHF. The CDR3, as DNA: TGTGCCAGCCTAGAGACCGTTAATTCACCCCTCCACTTT.

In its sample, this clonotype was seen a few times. As DNA, the CDR3 is TGTGCCAGCAGCTCCCCCAGTTGGGGGGCAAACTGGGGAAAGTCAGGAGATACGCAGTATTTT. Amino acids: CASSSPSWGANWGKSGDTQYF. The chain combines TRBV13 with TRBJ2-3; D is tentatively TRBD1 or TRBD2 (6 bases each). Per the germline V gene, CDR1 is PRHDT and CDR2 is FYEKMQ (reference sequence). This CDR3 region has 21 residues. V gave up 4 bases and J gave up 5 bases, with 34 bases separating them.

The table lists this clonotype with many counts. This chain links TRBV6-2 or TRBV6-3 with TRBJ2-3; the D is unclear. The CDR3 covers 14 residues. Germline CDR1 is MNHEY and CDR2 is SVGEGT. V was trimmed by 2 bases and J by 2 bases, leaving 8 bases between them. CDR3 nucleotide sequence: TGTGCCAGCAGTTACGCGGAACTCACAGATACGCAGTATTTT. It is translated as CASSYAELTDTQYF.

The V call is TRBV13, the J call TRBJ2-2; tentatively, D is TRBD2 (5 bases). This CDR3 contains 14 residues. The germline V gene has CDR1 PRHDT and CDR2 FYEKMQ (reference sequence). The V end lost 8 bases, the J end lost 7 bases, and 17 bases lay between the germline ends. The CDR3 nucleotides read TGTGCCAGCCGGAGGACCGGCGGTGGCGGGGAGCTGTTTTTT. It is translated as CASRRTGGGGELFF.

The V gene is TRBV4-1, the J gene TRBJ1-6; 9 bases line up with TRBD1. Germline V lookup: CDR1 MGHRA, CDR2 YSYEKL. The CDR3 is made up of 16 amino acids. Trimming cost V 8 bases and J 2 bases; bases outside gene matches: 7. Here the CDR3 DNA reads TGCGCCAGCGAACCGGGACAGGGACCCTATAATTCACCCCTCCACTTT. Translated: CASEPGQGPYNSPLHF.

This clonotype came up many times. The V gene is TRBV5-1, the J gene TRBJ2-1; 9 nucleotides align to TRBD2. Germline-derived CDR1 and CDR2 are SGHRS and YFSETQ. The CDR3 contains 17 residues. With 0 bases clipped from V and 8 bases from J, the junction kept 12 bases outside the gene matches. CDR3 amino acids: CASSLAPRRGGRDEQFF. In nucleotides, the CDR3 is TGCGCCAGCAGCTTGGCCCCAAGGCGGGGGGGCCGGGATGAGCAGTTCTTC.

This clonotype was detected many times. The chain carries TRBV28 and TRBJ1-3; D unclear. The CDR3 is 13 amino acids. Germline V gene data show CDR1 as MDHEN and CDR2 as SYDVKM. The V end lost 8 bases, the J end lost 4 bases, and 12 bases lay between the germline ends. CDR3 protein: CASGSGFGNTIYF. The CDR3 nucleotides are TGTGCCAGCGGGTCCGGGTTCGGAAACACCATATATTTT.

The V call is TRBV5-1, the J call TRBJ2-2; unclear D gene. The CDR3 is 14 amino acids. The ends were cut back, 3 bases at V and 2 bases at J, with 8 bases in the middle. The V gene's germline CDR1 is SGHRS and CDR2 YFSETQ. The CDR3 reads CASSSQANTGELFF. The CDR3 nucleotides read TGCGCCAGCAGCTCACAAGCCAACACCGGGGAGCTGTTTTTT.

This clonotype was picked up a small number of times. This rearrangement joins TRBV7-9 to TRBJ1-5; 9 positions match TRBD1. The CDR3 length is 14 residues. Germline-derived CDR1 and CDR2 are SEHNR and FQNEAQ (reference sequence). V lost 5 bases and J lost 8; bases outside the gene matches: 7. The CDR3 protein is CASSPGTGFKPQHF. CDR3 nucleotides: TGTGCCAGCAGCCCCGGGACAGGGTTTAAGCCCCAGCATTTT. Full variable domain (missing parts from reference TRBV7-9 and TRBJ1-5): DTGVSQNPRHKITKRGQNVTFRCDPISEHNRLYWYRQTLGQGPEFLTYFQNEAQLEKSRLLSDRFSAERPKGSFSTLEIQRTEQGDSAMYLCASSPGTGFKPQHFGDGTRLSIL.

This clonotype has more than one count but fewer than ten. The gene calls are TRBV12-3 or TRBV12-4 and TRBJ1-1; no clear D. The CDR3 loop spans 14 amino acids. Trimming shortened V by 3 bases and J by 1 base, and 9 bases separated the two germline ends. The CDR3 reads CASSFGSSNTEAFF. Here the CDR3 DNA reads TGTGCCAGCAGTTTCGGGTCCTCGAACACTGAAGCTTTCTTT.

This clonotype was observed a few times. The CDR3 coding sequence is TGTGCCAGCAGCTCCAGGGGGCCCGGGACTGGCCCCACAGATACGCAGTATTTT. Amino acid sequence: CASSSRGPGTGPTDTQYF. The J gene is TRBJ2-3, the V gene TRBV11-2; 8 nucleotides agree with TRBD1. The CDR3 length is 18 residues. CDR1 is SGHAT and CDR2 is FQNNGV in the germline V gene. With 4 bases clipped from V and 2 bases from J, the junction kept 14 bases outside the gene matches.

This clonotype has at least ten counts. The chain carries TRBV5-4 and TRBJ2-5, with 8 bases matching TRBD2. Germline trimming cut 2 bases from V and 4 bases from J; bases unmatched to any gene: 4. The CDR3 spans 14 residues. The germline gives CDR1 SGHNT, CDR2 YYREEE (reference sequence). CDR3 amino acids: CASSFGGAGETQYF. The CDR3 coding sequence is TGTGCCAGCAGCTTCGGGGGGGCGGGAGAGACCCAGTACTTC.

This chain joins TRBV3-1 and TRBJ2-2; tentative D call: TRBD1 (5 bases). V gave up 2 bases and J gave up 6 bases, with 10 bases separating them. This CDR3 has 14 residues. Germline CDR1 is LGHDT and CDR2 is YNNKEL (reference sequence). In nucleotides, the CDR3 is TGTGCCAGCAGCCAACTAGGGGAAGCCGGGGAGCTGTTTTTT. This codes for CASSQLGEAGELFF. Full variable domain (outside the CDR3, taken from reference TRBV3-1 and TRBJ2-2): DTAVSQTPKYLVTQMGNDKSIKCEQNLGHDTMYWYKQDSKKFLKIMFSYNNKELIINETVPNRFSPKSPDKAHLNLHINSLELGDSAVYFCASSQLGEAGELFFGEGSRLTVL.

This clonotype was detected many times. The CDR3 nucleotides are TGTGCCAGTAGTACTCAGCGGGGGGGGAAGAGTGAGCAGTTCTTC. Translated, it gives CASSTQRGGKSEQFF. This chain connects TRBV19 to TRBJ2-1; 10 nucleotides match TRBD2. The germline V gene has CDR1 LNHDA and CDR2 SQIVND (reference sequence). V lost 4 bases to trimming and J lost 9 bases; unmatched junction nucleotides: 9. This CDR3 contains 15 residues.

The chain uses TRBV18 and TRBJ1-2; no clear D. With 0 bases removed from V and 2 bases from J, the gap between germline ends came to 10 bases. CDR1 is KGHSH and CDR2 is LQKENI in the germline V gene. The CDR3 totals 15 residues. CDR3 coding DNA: TGTGCCAGCTCACCACCGACGGCTCTGAACTATGGCTACACCTTC. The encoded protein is CASSPPTALNYGYTF.

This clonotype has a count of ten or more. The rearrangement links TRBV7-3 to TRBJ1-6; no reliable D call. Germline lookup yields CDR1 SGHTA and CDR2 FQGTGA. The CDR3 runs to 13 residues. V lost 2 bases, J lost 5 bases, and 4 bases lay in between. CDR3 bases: TGTGCCAGCAGCTTACAAAATAATTCACCCCTCCACTTT. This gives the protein CASSLQNNSPLHF.

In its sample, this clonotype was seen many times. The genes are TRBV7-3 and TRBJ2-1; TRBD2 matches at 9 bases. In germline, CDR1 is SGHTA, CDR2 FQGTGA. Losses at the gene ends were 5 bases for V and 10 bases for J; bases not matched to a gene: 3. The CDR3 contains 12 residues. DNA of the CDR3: TGTGCCAGCAGCAAACTAGCGGGCGAGCAGTTCTTC. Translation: CASSKLAGEQFF.

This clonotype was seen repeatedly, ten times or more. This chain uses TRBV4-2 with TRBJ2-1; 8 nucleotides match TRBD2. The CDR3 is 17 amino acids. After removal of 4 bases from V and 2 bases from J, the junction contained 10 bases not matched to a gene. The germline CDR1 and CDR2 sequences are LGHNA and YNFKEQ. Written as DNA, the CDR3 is TGTGCCAGCAGCCCCACCCTCCTAGCGGGTGCCTACAATGAGCAGTTCTTC. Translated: CASSPTLLAGAYNEQFF.

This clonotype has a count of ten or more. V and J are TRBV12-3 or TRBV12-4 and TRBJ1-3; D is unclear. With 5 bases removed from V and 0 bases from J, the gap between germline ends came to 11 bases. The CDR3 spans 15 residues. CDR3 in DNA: TGTGCCAGCAGTATTGACGGAGGCTCTGGAAACACCATATATTTT. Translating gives CASSIDGGSGNTIYF.

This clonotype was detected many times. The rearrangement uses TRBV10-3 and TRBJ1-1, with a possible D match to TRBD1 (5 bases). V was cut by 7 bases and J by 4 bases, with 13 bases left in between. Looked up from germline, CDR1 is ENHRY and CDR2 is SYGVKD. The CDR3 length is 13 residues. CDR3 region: CAINFQGGTEAFF. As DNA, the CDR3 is TGTGCCATCAATTTTCAGGGCGGCACTGAAGCTTTCTTT.

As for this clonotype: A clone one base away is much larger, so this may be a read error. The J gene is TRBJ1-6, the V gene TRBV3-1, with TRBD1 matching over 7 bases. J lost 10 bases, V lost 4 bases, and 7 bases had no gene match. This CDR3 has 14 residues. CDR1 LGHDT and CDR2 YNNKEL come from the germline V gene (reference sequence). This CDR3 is CASSLMTGNSPLHF. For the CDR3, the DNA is TGTGCCAGCAGCCTGATGACAGGGAACTCACCCCTCCACTTT. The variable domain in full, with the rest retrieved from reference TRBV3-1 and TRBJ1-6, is DTAVSQTPKYLVTQMGNDKSIKCEQNLGHDTMYWYKQDSKKFLKIMFSYNNKELIINETVPNRFSPKSPDKAHLNLHINSLELGDSAVYFCASSLMTGNSPLHFGNGTRLTVT.

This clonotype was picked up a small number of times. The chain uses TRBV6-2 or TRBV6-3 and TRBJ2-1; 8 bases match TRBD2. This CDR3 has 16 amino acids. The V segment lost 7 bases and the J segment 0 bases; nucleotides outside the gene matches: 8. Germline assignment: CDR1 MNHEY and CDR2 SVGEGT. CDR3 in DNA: TGTGCCAGCAACGCTGGCGGGGGGCACTCCTACAATGAGCAGTTCTTC. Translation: CASNAGGGHSYNEQFF.

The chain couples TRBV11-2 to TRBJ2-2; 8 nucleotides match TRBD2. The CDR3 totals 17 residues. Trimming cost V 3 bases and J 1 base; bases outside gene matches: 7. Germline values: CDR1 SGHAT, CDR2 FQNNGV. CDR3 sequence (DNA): TGTGCCAGCAGCTTGGACGGACTAGCCGGGAACACCGGGGAGCTGTTTTTT. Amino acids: CASSLDGLAGNTGELFF.